Each of the 30 T cell receptor beta chains below was sequenced from the same sample in a study of cytomegalovirus exposure and HLA in healthy donors. In the PCR, 60 Vbeta and 13 Jbeta primers were used. Measured with immunoSEQ multiplex PCR; TCRdb has only the in-frame clones, and not every one. Seen here are 150,000 to 200,000 clones, roughly two thirds observed once, and the top ten hold 4.5%. The material sequenced was PBMCs. These receptors came from a woman under 30 in good health and CMV-seropositive.

The CDR3 DNA follows: TGTGCCACCAGTGGATCAACAGGGGCTTTGGAGACCCAGTACTTC. Translating gives CATSGSTGALETQYF. This chain connects TRBV15 to TRBJ2-5; the match to TRBD1 covers 7 bases. CDR1 is LNHNV, CDR2 YYDKDF, per germline (reference sequence). This CDR3 comprises 15 residues. The V segment lost 6 bases and the J segment 5 bases; nucleotides outside the gene matches: 12.

This chain connects TRBV6-6 to TRBJ2-7, with a weak D call TRBD1 (7 bases). The germline CDR1 and CDR2 sequences are MNHNY and SVGAGI (reference sequence). This CDR3 is built from 14 residues. V shed 3 bases and J shed 6 bases, with 15 bases lying between them. Here the CDR3 reads CASSYGRGVGEQYF. CDR3 sequence (DNA): TGTGCCAGCAGTTATGGCAGGGGGGTCGGCGAGCAGTACTTC.

The V gene is TRBV4-2, the J gene TRBJ2-1, with 9 bases aligning to TRBD2. V was pared by 0 bases and J by 8 bases, with 8 bases of the junction left unmatched. The CDR3 is 16 residues long. The germline gives CDR1 LGHNA, CDR2 YNFKEQ. The CDR3 region is CASSQEWASGEDEQFF. Here the CDR3 DNA reads TGTGCCAGCAGCCAAGAGTGGGCTAGCGGGGAGGATGAGCAGTTCTTC.

CDR3 coding DNA: TGCAGCGTTGATGCGTTGAACACCGGGGAGCTGTTTTTT. Its protein product is CSVDALNTGELFF. The chain has TRBV29-1 and TRBJ2-2; D is unresolved. The V and J ends lost 3 bases and 1 base respectively, with 6 bases between them. The CDR3 length is 13 residues. CDR1 is SQVTM and CDR2 is ANQGSEA in the germline V gene.

The rearrangement joins TRBV28 to TRBJ2-7; TRBD2 aligns across 7 bases. Trimming took 7 bases from V and 3 from J; bases not matched to a gene: 15. Germline values: CDR1 MDHEN, CDR2 SYDVKM. This CDR3 contains 16 residues. The CDR3 DNA follows: TGTGCCAGCACCTCGATAGGCGGGAGTAGTCACTACGAGCAGTACTTC. Its protein product is CASTSIGGSSHYEQYF. Supplemented by reference TRBV28 and TRBJ2-7, the full variable domain reads DVKVTQSSRYLVKRTGEKVFLECVQDMDHENMFWYRQDPGLGLRLIYFSYDVKMKEKGDIPEGYSVSREKKERFSLILESASTNQTSMYLCASTSIGGSSHYEQYFGPGTRLTVT.

The V call is TRBV19, the J call TRBJ1-1, with 10 bases identical to TRBD1. Trimming cost V 4 bases and J 8 bases; bases outside gene matches: 7. The germline V gene encodes CDR1 LNHDA and CDR2 SQIVND (reference sequence). The CDR3 loop spans 14 amino acids. The chain's CDR3 is CASSTGTGVSEAFF. CDR3 sequence (DNA): TGTGCCAGTAGTACGGGGACAGGGGTGTCCGAAGCTTTCTTT. Drawing the rest from reference TRBV19 and TRBJ1-1, the complete variable domain is DGGITQSPKYLFRKEGQNVTLSCEQNLNHDAMYWYRQDPGQGLRLIYYSQIVNDFQKGDIAEGYSVSREKKESFPLTVTSAQKNPTAFYLCASSTGTGVSEAFFGQGTRLTVV.

The chain employs TRBV28 and TRBJ2-7, with TRBD2 as a possible D gene (6 bases). The CDR3 sequence is 14 residues long. Germline values: CDR1 MDHEN, CDR2 SYDVKM. Trimming left V 6 bases short and J 1 base short, with 13 bases between. For the CDR3, the DNA is TGTGCCAGCAGCAGCAGGGAGGAATCCTACGAGCAGTACTTC. Translating it yields CASSSREESYEQYF.

This clone was picked up a small number of times. V is TRBV13 and J is TRBJ2-5; 7 nucleotides align to TRBD1. The CDR3 contains 14 residues. Germline CDR1 and CDR2: PRHDT and FYEKMQ (reference sequence). V lost 5 bases to trimming and J lost 3 bases; unmatched junction nucleotides: 6. The CDR3 protein is CASSTPGQEETQYF. The CDR3 bases are TGTGCCAGCAGCACCCCAGGACAGGAAGAGACCCAGTACTTC.

The CDR3 is CATSHYPRGVYTYEQYF. For the CDR3, the DNA is TGTGCCACCAGCCATTACCCCAGAGGCGTTTACACCTACGAGCAGTACTTC. This rearrangement joins TRBV15 to TRBJ2-7; D is unclear. This CDR3 region has 17 residues. Trimming removed 5 bases from V and 2 bases from J, with 22 bases in between. The V gene's germline CDR1 is LNHNV and CDR2 YYDKDF (reference sequence).

The CDR3: CASSRPSSGNTIYF. The DNA of the CDR3 is TGTGCCAGCAGCCGACCTAGCTCTGGAAACACCATATATTTT. The chain has TRBV7-2 and TRBJ1-3; D unclear. This CDR3 spans 14 amino acids. Germline loops: CDR1 SGHTA, CDR2 FQGNSA. V gave up 5 bases and J gave up 0 bases, with 8 bases separating them.

The V and J genes are TRBV5-1 and TRBJ2-3, with D tentatively TRBD2 (5 bases). The CDR3 spans 13 residues. The V end was cut by 0 bases, the J end by 8 bases, with 10 bases between. Germline V lookup: CDR1 SGHRS, CDR2 YFSETQ. The CDR3 DNA reads as TGCGCCAGCAGCTTGGAGGTGAGCGGTACGCAGTATTTT. Its protein product is CASSLEVSGTQYF.

This clone has just one count. The chain is built from TRBV9 and TRBJ1-6; D may be TRBD1 (6 bases). V was cut by 4 bases and J by 5 bases, with 19 bases left in between. The CDR3 has 17 amino acids. Germline V gene sequence: CDR1 SGDLS, CDR2 YYNGEE. CDR3 nucleotides: TGTGCCAGCAGCCCACTTCCCGGGACACCGGATAATTCACCCCTCCACTTT. This sequence encodes CASSPLPGTPDNSPLHF.

This clone was picked up one time. The CDR3 nucleotides read TGTGCCAGCAGCTTAGGACAGGATCCACCCTACGAGCAGTACTTC. Protein product: CASSLGQDPPYEQYF. The chain has TRBV7-9 and TRBJ2-7, with a tentative D call TRBD1 (6 bases). The V and J ends lost 1 base and 2 bases respectively, with 12 bases between them. The length of the CDR3 is 15 residues. The germline CDR1 and CDR2 sequences are SEHNR and FQNEAQ (reference sequence).

The CDR3, as DNA: TGTGCCAGCACTTCCCCGGGTGGATCACCCCTCCACTTT. It is translated as CASTSPGGSPLHF. The V call is TRBV28, the J call TRBJ1-6; no reliable D call. The CDR3 is 13 amino acids. Trimming took off 7 bases at V and 10 bases at J, with 14 bases between the two ends. Germline V gives CDR1 MDHEN, CDR2 SYDVKM.

This chain joins TRBV29-1 and TRBJ2-7; 8 positions match TRBD2. Looked up from germline, CDR1 is SQVTM and CDR2 is ANQGSEA. V shed 4 bases, J shed 3 bases, and the junction held 14 bases outside the gene matches. CDR3 size: 16 residues. CDR3 coding DNA: TGCAGCGTTGTCCGGGCGGTAGCGGGGACCGGCTACGAGCAGTACTTC. It is translated as CSVVRAVAGTGYEQYF.

This rearrangement joins TRBV4-3 to TRBJ2-3; tentative D call: TRBD2 (7 bases). CDR3 length: 17 amino acids. Deletions cut 1 base from V and 0 bases from J, with 14 bases between. Germline V CDR1 and CDR2: LGHNA, YSLEER. The CDR3: CASSQGLGGASTDTQYF. The CDR3 DNA sequence: TGCGCCAGCAGCCAAGGGCTTGGGGGGGCTAGCACAGATACGCAGTATTTT.

V gene TRBV7-2 combines with J gene TRBJ1-1; a weak D match, TRBD1 (5 bases). V lost 4 bases, J lost 0 bases, and 12 bases lay in between. Germline assignment: CDR1 SGHTA and CDR2 FQGNSA. The CDR3 runs to 15 residues. The CDR3 loop reads CASSSTVFMNTEAFF. In nucleotides, the CDR3 is TGTGCCAGCAGCTCGACAGTATTCATGAACACTGAAGCTTTCTTT.

This clone was seen more than once but under ten times. The V gene is TRBV6-6, the J gene TRBJ1-4; D might be TRBD1 (5 bases). Trimming stripped 2 bases from V and 6 bases from J, with 10 bases between. The CDR3 runs to 14 residues. From germline, CDR1 is MNHNY and CDR2 SVGAGI (reference sequence). CDR3 nucleotide sequence: TGTGCCAGCAGTTACGCGGGGCCTGATGAAAAACTGTTTTTT. This sequence encodes CASSYAGPDEKLFF.

This clone was recorded only once. CDR3 sequence reads: CASTPFTSGGTETQYF. DNA of the CDR3: TGCGCCAGCACGCCGTTCACTAGCGGGGGGACCGAGACCCAGTACTTC. This chain links TRBV5-1 with TRBJ2-5, with 12 positions matching TRBD2. The trim removed 6 bases at V and 5 bases at J, leaving 11 bases unmatched. Germline assignment: CDR1 SGHRS and CDR2 YFSETQ. This CDR3 has 16 residues.

The J gene is TRBJ2-2, the V gene TRBV5-4; 8 positions agree with TRBD2. This CDR3 is 15 amino acids long. Germline CDR1 and CDR2: SGHNT and YYREEE (reference sequence). The J segment lost 0 bases and the V segment lost 4 bases, leaving 2 bases of the junction unmatched. CDR3 sequence (DNA): TGTGCCAGCAGCCGGGGGGGCGCGAACACCGGGGAGCTGTTTTTT. Translating it yields CASSRGGANTGELFF.

Points on this clone: A read error may produce the germline difference seen at one junction end. The chain joins TRBV7-9 to TRBJ1-5; 7 nucleotides align to TRBD1. CDR3 size: 16 residues. Germline V gives CDR1 SEHNR, CDR2 FQNEAQ (reference sequence). The CDR3 here is CASSFTTGVSNRPQHF. The CDR3 DNA reads TGTGCCAGCAGCTTCACTACAGGGGTGAGCAATCGGCCCCAGCATTTT. The full variable domain, rest sourced from reference TRBV7-9 and TRBJ1-5, is DTGVSQNPRHKITKRGQNVTFRCDPISEHNRLYWYRQTLGQGPEFLTYFQNEAQLEKSRLLSDRFSAERPKGSFSTLEIQRTEQGDSAMYLCASSFTTGVSNRPQHFGDGTRLSIL.

A few counts support this clone. This chain links TRBV6-6 with TRBJ1-5; 8 bases are a match to TRBD1. J gave up 5 bases and V 5 bases, and 8 bases lay outside the gene matches. Looked up from germline, CDR1 is MNHNY and CDR2 is SVGAGI (reference sequence). The CDR3 totals 15 residues. CDR3 sequence reads: CASSTRDRGHQPQHF. The CDR3 coding sequence is TGTGCCAGCAGTACCCGAGACAGGGGTCATCAGCCCCAGCATTTT.

The rearrangement joins TRBV7-6 to TRBJ2-5, with TRBD2 identical over 10 bases. CDR3 size: 13 residues. From germline, CDR1 is SGHVS and CDR2 FNYEAQ. Trimming removed 6 bases from V and 5 bases from J; junction bases left unmatched: 3. The CDR3 coding sequence is TGTGCCAGCAGAGGACTAGCGGCGGAGACCCAGTACTTC. Residues: CASRGLAAETQYF.

The V and J genes are TRBV28 and TRBJ2-7, with TRBD1 matching over 9 bases. CDR3 length equals 18 residues. Losses at the gene ends were 6 bases for V and 3 bases for J; bases not matched to a gene: 18. Germline V gene sequence: CDR1 MDHEN, CDR2 SYDVKM. CDR3 loop: CASSLGQGFWPRDYEQYF. CDR3 DNA: TGTGCCAGCAGCTTGGGACAGGGATTTTGGCCTCGGGACTACGAGCAGTACTTC.

This chain connects TRBV27 to TRBJ1-2, with 9 bases identical to TRBD1. This CDR3 is built from 14 residues. CDR1 is MNHEY, CDR2 SMNVEV, per germline (reference sequence). The junction had 9 bases not matched to a gene; V was cut back by 5 bases and J by 8 bases. The CDR3 sequence: CASSRQGQGEGYTF. In DNA, the CDR3 is TGTGCCAGCAGTAGACAGGGACAGGGAGAAGGCTACACCTTC.

The V call is TRBV6-6, the J call TRBJ2-7; 9 positions match TRBD1. The length of the CDR3 is 15 residues. CDR1 and CDR2 from the germline V gene are MNHNY and SVGAGI (reference sequence). Unmatched junction bases numbered 11, after V lost 4 bases and J lost 7 bases. The CDR3, as DNA: TGTGCCAGCAGTTCTCCGGGACAGGGCGCTGAGGAGCAGTACTTC. This encodes CASSSPGQGAEEQYF.

This clone was seen a handful of times. The chain uses TRBV7-2 and TRBJ2-3, with TRBD2 identical over 8 bases. CDR1 is SGHTA, CDR2 FQGNSA, per germline. The CDR3 contains 16 residues. V dropped 4 bases and J dropped 7; count of bases not matched to a gene: 13. CDR3 bases: TGTGCCAGCAGCTCCATTAGAAGGACTAGCAGGAATACGCAGTATTTT. Protein sequence: CASSSIRRTSRNTQYF.

The chain links TRBV6-5 to TRBJ1-3; the D is unclear. Germline lookup yields CDR1 MNHEY and CDR2 SVGAGI. The length of the CDR3 is 15 residues. With 2 bases removed from V and 0 bases from J, the gap between germline ends came to 8 bases. CDR3 region: CASSYKGSSGNTIYF. Here the CDR3 DNA reads TGTGCCAGCAGTTACAAAGGGAGCTCTGGAAACACCATATATTTT.

The chain has TRBV6-5 and TRBJ2-7, with D tentatively TRBD2 (6 bases). Between the trimmed V and J ends, which lost 2 bases and 3 bases, there was a span of 8 bases. The CDR3 contains 13 residues. Germline-derived CDR1 and CDR2 are MNHEY and SVGAGI. In nucleotides, the CDR3 is TGTGCCAGCAGTTACCGGGAGAACTACGAGCAGTACTTC. Protein: CASSYRENYEQYF.

This chain joins TRBV27 and TRBJ1-5; 8 positions match TRBD1. Unmatched junction bases numbered 13, after V lost 3 bases and J lost 6 bases. This CDR3 has 17 amino acids. Germline assignment: CDR1 MNHEY and CDR2 SMNVEV (reference sequence). The CDR3 nucleotides read TGTGCCAGCAGTTTGAGGACAGGGATAGGTGAGGGTCAGCCCCAGCATTTT. Residues: CASSLRTGIGEGQPQHF.